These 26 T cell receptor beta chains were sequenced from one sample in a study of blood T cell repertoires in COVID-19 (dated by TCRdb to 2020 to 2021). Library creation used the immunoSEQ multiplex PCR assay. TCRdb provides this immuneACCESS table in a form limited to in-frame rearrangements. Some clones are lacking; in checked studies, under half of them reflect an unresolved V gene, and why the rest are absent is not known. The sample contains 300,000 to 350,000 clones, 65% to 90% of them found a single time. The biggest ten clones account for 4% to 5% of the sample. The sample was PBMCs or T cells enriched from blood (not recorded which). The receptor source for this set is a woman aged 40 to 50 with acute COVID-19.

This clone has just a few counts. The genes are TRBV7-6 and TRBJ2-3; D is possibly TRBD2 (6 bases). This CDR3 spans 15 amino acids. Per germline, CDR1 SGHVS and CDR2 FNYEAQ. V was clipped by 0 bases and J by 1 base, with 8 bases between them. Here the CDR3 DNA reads TGTGCCAGCAGCTTAGCGGGAGGACGCACAGATACGCAGTATTTT. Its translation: CASSLAGGRTDTQYF.

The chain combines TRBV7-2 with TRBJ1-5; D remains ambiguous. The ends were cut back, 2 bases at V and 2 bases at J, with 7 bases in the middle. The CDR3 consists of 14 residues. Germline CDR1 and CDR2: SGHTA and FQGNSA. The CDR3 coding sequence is TGTGCCAGCAGCTTAACTCGGGGCAATCAGCCCCAGCATTTT. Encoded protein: CASSLTRGNQPQHF. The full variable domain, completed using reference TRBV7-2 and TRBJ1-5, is GAGVSQSPSNKVTEKGKDVELRCDPISGHTALYWYRQSLGQGLEFLIYFQGNSAPDKSGLPSDRFSAERTGGSVSTLTIQRTQQEDSAVYLCASSLTRGNQPQHFGDGTRLSIL.

In nucleotides, the CDR3 is TGTGCCAGTAGTACAACGGGACAGGGTGGAGAGACCCAGTACTTC. Protein product: CASSTTGQGGETQYF. J is TRBJ2-5 and V is TRBV19; 9 bases agree with TRBD1. The V segment lost 4 bases and the J segment 4 bases; nucleotides outside the gene matches: 7. The CDR3 is made up of 15 amino acids. Looked up from germline, CDR1 is LNHDA and CDR2 is SQIVND (reference sequence).

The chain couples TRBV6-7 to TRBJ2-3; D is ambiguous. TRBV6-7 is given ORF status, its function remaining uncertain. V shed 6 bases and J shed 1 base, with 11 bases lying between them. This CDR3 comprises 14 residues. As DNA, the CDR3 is TGTGCCAGCAGACACACAGAACGCACAGATACGCAGTATTTT. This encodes CASRHTERTDTQYF.

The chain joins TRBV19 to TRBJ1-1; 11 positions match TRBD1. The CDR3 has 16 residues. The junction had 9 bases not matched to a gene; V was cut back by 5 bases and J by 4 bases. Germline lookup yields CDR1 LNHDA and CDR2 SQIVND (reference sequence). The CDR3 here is CASSPLPGQGGTEAFF. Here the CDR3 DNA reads TGTGCCAGTAGTCCGCTCCCGGGACAGGGGGGCACTGAAGCTTTCTTT. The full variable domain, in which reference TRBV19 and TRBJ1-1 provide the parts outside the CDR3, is DGGITQSPKYLFRKEGQNVTLSCEQNLNHDAMYWYRQDPGQGLRLIYYSQIVNDFQKGDIAEGYSVSREKKESFPLTVTSAQKNPTAFYLCASSPLPGQGGTEAFFGQGTRLTVV.

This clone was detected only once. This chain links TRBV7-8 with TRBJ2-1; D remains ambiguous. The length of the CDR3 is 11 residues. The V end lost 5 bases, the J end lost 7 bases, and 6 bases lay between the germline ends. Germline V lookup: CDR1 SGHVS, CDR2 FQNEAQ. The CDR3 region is CASSPQNEQFF. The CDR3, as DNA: TGTGCCAGCAGCCCGCAGAATGAGCAGTTCTTC.

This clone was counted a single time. The chain's CDR3 is CSASSGGPTDTQYF. The CDR3 nucleotides are TGCAGCGCCTCGTCGGGGGGCCCCACAGATACGCAGTATTTT. The rearrangement uses TRBV29-1 and TRBJ2-3; TRBD2 is a possible D gene (7 bases). CDR1 and CDR2 (germline): SQVTM, ANQGSEA. The CDR3 length is 14 residues. V dropped 7 bases and J dropped 2 bases, with 16 bases sitting between them.

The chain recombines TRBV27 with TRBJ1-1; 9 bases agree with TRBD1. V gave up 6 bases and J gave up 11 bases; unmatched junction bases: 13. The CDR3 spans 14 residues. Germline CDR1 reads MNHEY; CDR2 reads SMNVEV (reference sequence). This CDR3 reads CASRAPGQGPGAFF. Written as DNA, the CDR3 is TGTGCCAGCAGGGCACCGGGACAGGGCCCGGGCGCTTTCTTT.

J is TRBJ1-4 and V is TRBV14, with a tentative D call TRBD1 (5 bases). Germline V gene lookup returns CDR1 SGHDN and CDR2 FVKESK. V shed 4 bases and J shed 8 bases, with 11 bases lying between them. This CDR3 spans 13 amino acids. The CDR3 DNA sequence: TGTGCCAGCAGCCGGGACTTGCGAGAAAAACTGTTTTTT. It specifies CASSRDLREKLFF.

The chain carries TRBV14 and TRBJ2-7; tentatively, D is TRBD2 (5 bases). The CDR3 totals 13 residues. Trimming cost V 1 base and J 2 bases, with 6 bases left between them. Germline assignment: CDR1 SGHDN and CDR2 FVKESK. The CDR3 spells CASSQATTYEQYF. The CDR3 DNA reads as TGTGCCAGCAGCCAAGCGACTACCTACGAGCAGTACTTC.

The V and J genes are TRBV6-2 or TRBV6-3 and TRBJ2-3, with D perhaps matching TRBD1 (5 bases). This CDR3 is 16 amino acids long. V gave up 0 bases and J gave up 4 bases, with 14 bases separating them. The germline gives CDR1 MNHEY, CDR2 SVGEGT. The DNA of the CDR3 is TGTGCCAGCAGTTACTCGAAAGGTCAGGGTGCAGATACGCAGTATTTT. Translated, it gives CASSYSKGQGADTQYF.

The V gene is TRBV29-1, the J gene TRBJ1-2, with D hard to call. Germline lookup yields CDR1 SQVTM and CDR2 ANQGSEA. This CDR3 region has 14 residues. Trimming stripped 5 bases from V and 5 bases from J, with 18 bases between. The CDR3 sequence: CSVQPPKERYGYTF. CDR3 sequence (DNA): TGCAGCGTTCAACCCCCTAAAGAGCGATATGGCTACACCTTC.

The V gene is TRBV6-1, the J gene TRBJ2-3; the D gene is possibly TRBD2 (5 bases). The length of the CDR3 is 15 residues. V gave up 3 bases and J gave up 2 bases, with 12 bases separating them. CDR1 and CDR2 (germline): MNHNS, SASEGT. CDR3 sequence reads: CASSESTGYTDTQYF. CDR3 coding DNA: TGTGCCAGCAGTGAGTCAACGGGATACACAGATACGCAGTATTTT.

DNA of the CDR3: TGTGCCAGCACCCCCGACAGGGTGACTGGCTACACCTTC. This encodes CASTPDRVTGYTF. The rearrangement uses TRBV2 and TRBJ1-2, with 7 bases matching TRBD1. Trimming cost V 7 bases and J 7 bases; bases outside gene matches: 9. The CDR3 runs to 13 residues. The V gene's germline CDR1 is SNHLY and CDR2 FYNNEI. Full variable domain (outside the CDR3, taken from reference TRBV2 and TRBJ1-2): EPEVTQTPSHQVTQMGQEVILRCVPISNHLYFYWYRQILGQKVEFLVSFYNNEISEKSEIFDDQFSVERPDGSNFTLKIRSTKLEDSAMYFCASTPDRVTGYTFGSGTRLTVV.

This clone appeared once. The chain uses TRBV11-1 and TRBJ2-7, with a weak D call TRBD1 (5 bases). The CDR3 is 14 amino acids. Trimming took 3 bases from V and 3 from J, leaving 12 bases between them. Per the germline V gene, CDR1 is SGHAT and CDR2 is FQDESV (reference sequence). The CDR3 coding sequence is TGTGCCAGCAGCTTCAGGGATGTTCGCTACGAGCAGTACTTC. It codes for CASSFRDVRYEQYF. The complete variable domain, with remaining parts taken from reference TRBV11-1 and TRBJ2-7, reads EAEVAQSPRYKITEKSQAVAFWCDPISGHATLYWYRQILGQGPELLVQFQDESVVDDSQLPKDRFSAERLKGVDSTLKIQPAELGDSAMYLCASSFRDVRYEQYFGPGTRLTVT.

CDR3 in amino acids: CASSLRWHNEQFF. The CDR3 DNA reads as TGTGCCAGCAGCTTACGTTGGCACAATGAGCAGTTCTTC. The chain carries TRBV7-2 and TRBJ2-1; D gene unclear. This CDR3 is built from 13 residues. V lost 2 bases and J 5 bases, leaving 7 bases between the germline ends. Germline CDR1 is SGHTA and CDR2 is FQGNSA.

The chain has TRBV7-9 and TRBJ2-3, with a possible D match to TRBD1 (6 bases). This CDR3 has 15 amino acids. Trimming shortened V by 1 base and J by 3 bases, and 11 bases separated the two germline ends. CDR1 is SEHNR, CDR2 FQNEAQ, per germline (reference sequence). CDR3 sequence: CASSLGIQGTDTQYF. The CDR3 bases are TGTGCCAGCAGCTTAGGCATACAGGGAACAGATACGCAGTATTTT.

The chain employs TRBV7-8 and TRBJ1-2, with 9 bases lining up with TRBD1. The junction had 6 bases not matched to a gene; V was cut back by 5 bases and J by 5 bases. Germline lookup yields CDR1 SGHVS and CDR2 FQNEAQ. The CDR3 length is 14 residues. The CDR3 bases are TGTGCCAGCAGCCCTAGACAGGGGGGATATGGCTACACCTTC. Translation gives CASSPRQGGYGYTF.

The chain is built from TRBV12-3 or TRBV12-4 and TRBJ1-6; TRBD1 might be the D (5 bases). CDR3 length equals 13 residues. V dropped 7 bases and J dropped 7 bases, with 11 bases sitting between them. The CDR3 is CASMGQGNSPLHF. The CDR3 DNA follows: TGTGCCAGCATGGGGCAGGGAAATTCACCCCTCCACTTT.

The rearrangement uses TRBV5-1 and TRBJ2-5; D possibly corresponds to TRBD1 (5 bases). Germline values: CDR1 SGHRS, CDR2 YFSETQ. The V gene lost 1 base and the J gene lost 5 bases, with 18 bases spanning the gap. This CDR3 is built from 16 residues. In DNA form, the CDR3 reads TGCGCCAGCAGCTTGTTTTCCAGACGGAAGGGGGAGACCCAGTACTTC. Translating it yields CASSLFSRRKGETQYF.

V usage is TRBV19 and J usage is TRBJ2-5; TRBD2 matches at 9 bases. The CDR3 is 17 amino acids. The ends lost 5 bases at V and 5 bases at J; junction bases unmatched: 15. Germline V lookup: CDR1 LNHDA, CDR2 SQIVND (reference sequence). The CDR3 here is CASSPLRAASGVETQYF. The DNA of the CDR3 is TGTGCCAGTAGTCCCCTCAGAGCTGCTAGCGGGGTTGAGACCCAGTACTTC.

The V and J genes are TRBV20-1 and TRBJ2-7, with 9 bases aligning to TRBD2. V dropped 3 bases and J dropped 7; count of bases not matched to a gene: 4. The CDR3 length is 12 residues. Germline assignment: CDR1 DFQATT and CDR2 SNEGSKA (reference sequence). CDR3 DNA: TGCAGTGCTAGTTTGACTAGCGGAGAGCAGTACTTC. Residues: CSASLTSGEQYF.

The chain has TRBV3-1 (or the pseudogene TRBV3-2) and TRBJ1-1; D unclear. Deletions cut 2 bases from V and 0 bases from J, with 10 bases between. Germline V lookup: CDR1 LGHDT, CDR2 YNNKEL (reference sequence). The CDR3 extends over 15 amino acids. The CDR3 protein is CASSQLQSMNTEAFF. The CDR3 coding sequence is TGTGCCAGCAGCCAATTACAGAGCATGAACACTGAAGCTTTCTTT.

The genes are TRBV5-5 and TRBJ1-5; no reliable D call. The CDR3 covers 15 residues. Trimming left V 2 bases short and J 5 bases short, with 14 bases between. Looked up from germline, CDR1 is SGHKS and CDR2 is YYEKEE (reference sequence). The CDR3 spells CASSFTGREDQPQHF. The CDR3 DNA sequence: TGTGCCAGCAGCTTTACGGGGAGGGAGGATCAGCCCCAGCATTTT.

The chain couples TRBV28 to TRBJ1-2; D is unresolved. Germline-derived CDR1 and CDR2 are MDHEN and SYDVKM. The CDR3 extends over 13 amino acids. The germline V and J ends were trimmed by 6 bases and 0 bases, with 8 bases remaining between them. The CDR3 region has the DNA TGTGCCAGCAGCAATACACCTAACTATGGCTACACCTTC. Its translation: CASSNTPNYGYTF.

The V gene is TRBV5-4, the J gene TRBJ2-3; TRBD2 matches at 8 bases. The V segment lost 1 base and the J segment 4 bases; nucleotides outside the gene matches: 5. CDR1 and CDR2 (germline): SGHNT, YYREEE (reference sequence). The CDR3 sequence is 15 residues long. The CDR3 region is CASSLSAGEPDTQYF. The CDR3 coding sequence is TGTGCCAGCAGCTTGTCAGCGGGAGAACCAGATACGCAGTATTTT. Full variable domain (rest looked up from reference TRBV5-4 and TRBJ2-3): ETGVTQSPTHLIKTRGQQVTLRCSSQSGHNTVSWYQQALGQGPQFIFQYYREEENGRGNFPPRFSGLQFPNYSSELNVNALELDDSALYLCASSLSAGEPDTQYFGPGTRLTVL.